Listed here are 32 T cell receptor beta chains from one sample, sequenced in a study of T cell changes during pregnancy in multiple sclerosis. Some clones are missing from TCRdb's copy, which holds only in-frame ones; the method was immunoSEQ multiplex PCR. The table shows about 74,000 clones, with 80% to 95% occurring only once. Specimen: peripheral blood, collected after pregnancy. The receptors stem from a female donor in good health, enrolled as a control in a pregnancy study.

A single count supports this clone. The chain links TRBV7-9 to TRBJ1-2; D unresolved. Per the germline V gene, CDR1 is SEHNR and CDR2 is FQNEAQ (reference sequence). V gave up 2 bases and J gave up 5 bases, with 15 bases separating them. The CDR3 covers 15 residues. CDR3 sequence: CASSLYGKGLYGYTF. CDR3 DNA sequence: TGTGCCAGCAGCTTATACGGGAAGGGCCTATATGGCTACACCTTC.

The chain combines TRBV6-6 with TRBJ1-3, with D unclear. Germline V gives CDR1 MNHNY, CDR2 SVGAGI (reference sequence). Trimming left V 6 bases short and J 0 bases short, with 12 bases between. CDR3 size: 15 residues. The CDR3 bases are TGTGCCAGCAGGCCCGAGAGGATCTCTGGAAACACCATATATTTT. Translating it yields CASRPERISGNTIYF.

This chain uses TRBV10-2 with TRBJ2-3; maybe TRBD2 (5 bases). Germline assignment: CDR1 WSHSY and CDR2 SAAADI. The V end was cut by 0 bases, the J end by 5 bases, with 9 bases between. This CDR3 spans 14 amino acids. Here the CDR3 reads CASSESRTLDTQYF. DNA of the CDR3: TGCGCCAGCAGTGAGTCGCGGACTTTAGATACGCAGTATTTT.

The chain carries TRBV5-4 and TRBJ1-2; 8 bases match TRBD1. Germline CDR1 SGHNT, CDR2 YYREEE (reference sequence). The trim removed 4 bases at V and 3 bases at J, leaving 5 bases unmatched. The CDR3 is 14 amino acids. DNA of the CDR3: TGTGCCAGCAGCATCGGGACAGGCGACTATGGCTACACCTTC. The encoded protein is CASSIGTGDYGYTF.

The table lists this clone with a count of one. The chain recombines TRBV5-1 with TRBJ2-3; TRBD2 is a possible D gene (6 bases). The CDR3 covers 13 residues. From germline, CDR1 is SGHRS and CDR2 YFSETQ. Trimming left V 5 bases short and J 6 bases short, with 13 bases between. The chain's CDR3 is CASRGGVGDTQYF. DNA for the CDR3: TGCGCCAGCAGGGGCGGGGTCGGCGATACGCAGTATTTT.

The chain recombines TRBV5-1 with TRBJ2-7; 8 bases map to TRBD2. CDR1 and CDR2 (germline): SGHRS, YFSETQ. CDR3 length: 16 residues. The V gene end was trimmed by 4 bases and the J gene end by 2 bases; junction bases not matched to a gene: 11. The CDR3 nucleotides read TGCGCCAGCAGCCCCACTGCGGGACTAGAGACCTACGAGCAGTACTTC. Amino acids: CASSPTAGLETYEQYF.

The chain carries TRBV15 and TRBJ2-5, with TRBD1 matching over 9 bases. The germline gives CDR1 LNHNV, CDR2 YYDKDF (reference sequence). With 0 bases clipped from V and 5 bases from J, the junction kept 7 bases outside the gene matches. The CDR3 extends over 16 amino acids. CDR3 DNA sequence: TGTGCCACCAGCAGAGATGGGACAGGGCCATGGGAGACCCAGTACTTC. Its translation is CATSRDGTGPWETQYF.

V is TRBV5-1 and J is TRBJ2-7; D might be TRBD1 (6 bases). CDR3 size: 13 residues. Germline CDR1 SGHRS, CDR2 YFSETQ. The V gene lost 2 bases and the J gene lost 6 bases, with 12 bases spanning the gap. CDR3 sequence reads: CASSLTGSVEQYF. The CDR3 DNA sequence: TGCGCCAGCAGCTTAACAGGGTCCGTCGAGCAGTACTTC.

The rearrangement links TRBV5-4 to TRBJ2-2; tentative D call: TRBD1 (6 bases). Trimming stripped 4 bases from V and 0 bases from J, with 13 bases between. The CDR3 sequence is 16 residues long. Germline-derived CDR1 and CDR2 are SGHNT and YYREEE (reference sequence). The CDR3 sequence is CASSSRGTPNTGELFF. The CDR3 nucleotides are TGTGCCAGCAGCAGTCGAGGGACACCGAACACCGGGGAGCTGTTTTTT.

This chain joins TRBV7-8 and TRBJ1-6; D is undetermined. The CDR3 extends over 14 amino acids. Germline V gene sequence: CDR1 SGHVS, CDR2 FQNEAQ. Trimming took 1 base from V and 8 from J, leaving 9 bases between them. The CDR3 DNA sequence: TGTGCCAGCAGCTTAGACTCTTTTGATTCACCCCTCCACTTT. Translation: CASSLDSFDSPLHF.

The chain carries TRBV6-1 and TRBJ2-7, with D hard to call. The length of the CDR3 is 11 residues. The germline V gene has CDR1 MNHNS and CDR2 SASEGT. V lost 7 bases to trimming and J lost 3 bases, with 7 bases between them. As DNA, the CDR3 is TGTGCCAGCACACAGAACTACGAGCAGTACTTC. It encodes CASTQNYEQYF.

The chain has TRBV27 and TRBJ2-1; a weak D match, TRBD1 (6 bases). CDR1 and CDR2 from the germline V gene are MNHEY and SMNVEV (reference sequence). Trimming took 2 bases from V and 12 from J, leaving 23 bases between them. CDR3 length: 16 amino acids. The CDR3 sequence is CASSLQFRGKLALQFF. CDR3 nucleotide sequence: TGTGCCAGCAGTTTACAGTTCAGGGGAAAACTTGCATTGCAGTTCTTC.

The rearrangement links TRBV11-3 to TRBJ2-7; 13 bases map to TRBD2. V trimming: 10 bases; J trimming: 3 bases; junction bases outside the gene matches: 21. In germline, CDR1 is SGHNT, CDR2 YENEEA. The CDR3 consists of 19 residues. CDR3 amino acids: CATSPSQLAGGPPVYEQYF. The CDR3 DNA follows: TGTGCCACATCCCCCTCACAACTAGCGGGAGGGCCTCCGGTCTACGAGCAGTACTTC.

This chain joins TRBV6-6 and TRBJ1-6; 7 nucleotides align to TRBD1. There are 13 residues in the CDR3. Trimming removed 7 bases from V and 11 bases from J; junction bases left unmatched: 8. Germline loops: CDR1 MNHNY, CDR2 SVGAGI (reference sequence). In DNA, the CDR3 is TGTGCCAGCACGGACAGGAGGAGGACACCCCTCCACTTT. Translating gives CASTDRRRTPLHF.

The chain uses TRBV7-3 and TRBJ2-3; the match to TRBD2 covers 9 bases. The V segment lost 3 bases and the J segment 5 bases; nucleotides outside the gene matches: 0. This CDR3 is 13 amino acids long. In germline, CDR1 is SGHTA, CDR2 FQGTGA. CDR3 bases: TGTGCCAGCAGCTTTAGCGGGAGAGATACGCAGTATTTT. Amino acid sequence: CASSFSGRDTQYF.

The gene calls are TRBV7-2 and TRBJ1-5; D uncertain. The CDR3 spans 14 residues. From germline, CDR1 is SGHTA and CDR2 FQGNSA. With 1 base removed from V and 4 bases from J, the gap between germline ends came to 8 bases. CDR3 protein: CASSLVFQNQPQHF. CDR3 DNA: TGTGCCAGCAGCTTAGTTTTCCAAAATCAGCCCCAGCATTTT.

This clone was counted between two and nine times. Here the CDR3 DNA reads TGTGCCAGCAGCCTAGGGGGACAGGGTGATTCACCCCTCCACTTT. As protein: CASSLGGQGDSPLHF. The chain has TRBV7-9 and TRBJ1-6; 9 positions agree with TRBD1. The CDR3 spans 15 residues. Germline V gene lookup returns CDR1 SEHNR and CDR2 FQNEAQ (reference sequence). After removal of 5 bases from V and 8 bases from J, the junction contained 7 bases not matched to a gene.

This clone is a singleton in its sample. The identical CDR3 is also encoded by other nucleotide sequences in the sample. The chain combines TRBV28 with TRBJ1-1, with D possibly TRBD1 on 6 matching bases. Trimming shortened V by 3 bases and J by 2 bases, and 10 bases separated the two germline ends. Germline CDR1 MDHEN, CDR2 SYDVKM. The CDR3 is 14 amino acids. The CDR3 DNA sequence: TGTGCCAGCAGTTTGGGGGCCGTTAACACTGAAGCTTTCTTT. It codes for CASSLGAVNTEAFF. Full variable domain (missing parts from reference TRBV28 and TRBJ1-1): DVKVTQSSRYLVKRTGEKVFLECVQDMDHENMFWYRQDPGLGLRLIYFSYDVKMKEKGDIPEGYSVSREKKERFSLILESASTNQTSMYLCASSLGAVNTEAFFGQGTRLTVV.

This clone came up once. V gene TRBV19 combines with J gene TRBJ2-7, with TRBD2 identical over 7 bases. Germline trimming cut 3 bases from V and 6 bases from J; bases unmatched to any gene: 5. In germline, CDR1 is LNHDA, CDR2 SQIVND (reference sequence). The CDR3 consists of 13 residues. This CDR3 reads CASSIVTSSEQYF. The CDR3 bases are TGTGCCAGTAGTATTGTGACTAGCTCCGAGCAGTACTTC.

This clone has just one count. The chain has TRBV19 and TRBJ2-5, with 12 nucleotides matching TRBD1. Trimming cost V 6 bases and J 5 bases; bases outside gene matches: 4. Germline CDR1 is LNHDA and CDR2 is SQIVND (reference sequence). The CDR3 length is 14 residues. The CDR3: CASSPGTGGETQYF. In DNA, the CDR3 is TGTGCCAGTAGCCCCGGGACAGGGGGCGAGACCCAGTACTTC.

Only one count was recorded for this clone. This chain connects TRBV2 to TRBJ2-1, with D perhaps matching TRBD2 (5 bases). Germline assignment: CDR1 SNHLY and CDR2 FYNNEI. Trimming took 2 bases from V and 9 from J, leaving 11 bases between them. The CDR3 sequence is 13 residues long. The CDR3 protein is CASSETRRGEQFF. CDR3 in DNA: TGTGCCAGCAGTGAAACCCGCCGGGGTGAGCAGTTCTTC.

The chain carries TRBV5-1 and TRBJ1-1, with D hard to call. Germline V lookup: CDR1 SGHRS, CDR2 YFSETQ. V gave up 4 bases and J gave up 1 base, with 8 bases separating them. The CDR3 runs 13 residues. In nucleotides, the CDR3 is TGCGCCAGCAGCGATCGACAGAACACTGAAGCTTTCTTT. Protein sequence: CASSDRQNTEAFF.

The chain carries TRBV7-2 and TRBJ1-2; possibly TRBD1 for D (5 bases). The V gene's germline CDR1 is SGHTA and CDR2 FQGNSA. Trimming pared 9 bases from V and 0 bases from J, leaving 14 bases between. This CDR3 is built from 14 residues. Here the CDR3 reads CASTPGTANYGYTF. The DNA for the CDR3 is TGTGCCAGTACCCCCGGGACTGCTAACTATGGCTACACCTTC.

The chain employs TRBV11-2 and TRBJ2-2; TRBD1 aligns across 7 bases. The V segment lost 0 bases and the J segment 5 bases; nucleotides outside the gene matches: 9. The CDR3 has 17 amino acids. Germline V CDR1 and CDR2: SGHAT, FQNNGV. The DNA for the CDR3 is TGTGCCAGCAGCTTAGAACGGGCGCAGGGGGTTACCGGGGAGCTGTTTTTT. Translated: CASSLERAQGVTGELFF. The variable domain in full, with the rest retrieved from reference TRBV11-2 and TRBJ2-2, is EAGVAQSPRYKIIEKRQSVAFWCNPISGHATLYWYQQILGQGPKLLIQFQNNGVVDDSQLPKDRFSAERLKGVDSTLKIQPAKLEDSAVYLCASSLERAQGVTGELFFGEGSRLTVL.

The J gene is TRBJ1-4, the V gene TRBV19; D is perhaps TRBD1 (6 bases). Germline V lookup: CDR1 LNHDA, CDR2 SQIVND (reference sequence). The CDR3 consists of 14 residues. V was shortened by 7 bases and J by 7 bases, with 16 bases between the two germline ends. CDR3: CASTLDGGLEKLFF. In DNA form, the CDR3 reads TGTGCCAGTACTTTGGACGGGGGGCTTGAAAAACTGTTTTTT.

The V gene is TRBV4-3, the J gene TRBJ2-3; D is ambiguous. V lost 1 base, J lost 0 bases, and 8 bases lay in between. This CDR3 has 15 residues. The germline gives CDR1 LGHNA, CDR2 YSLEER. The CDR3 spells CASSQARSSTDTQYF. The DNA for the CDR3 is TGCGCCAGCAGCCAAGCGCGGTCTAGCACAGATACGCAGTATTTT.

This chain uses TRBV18 with TRBJ2-7, with D perhaps matching TRBD2 (5 bases). The V gene lost 4 bases and the J gene lost 5 bases, with 21 bases spanning the gap. Looked up from germline, CDR1 is KGHSH and CDR2 is LQKENI. The CDR3 is made up of 16 amino acids. The CDR3 loop is CASSLGRGRQRDEQYF. CDR3 in DNA: TGTGCCAGCTCACTAGGTAGAGGTAGGCAGAGGGACGAGCAGTACTTC. Combining the CDR3 with reference TRBV18 and TRBJ2-7 gives the whole variable domain NAGVMQNPRHLVRRRGQEARLRCSPMKGHSHVYWYRQLPEEGLKFMVYLQKENIIDESGMPKERFSAEFPKEGPSILRIQQVVRGDSAAYFCASSLGRGRQRDEQYFGPGTRLTVT.

The chain carries TRBV6-6 and TRBJ1-1; TRBD1 might be the D (6 bases). The CDR3 extends over 12 amino acids. Trimming removed 8 bases at V and 4 bases at J, with 11 bases between. CDR1 and CDR2 from the germline V gene are MNHNY and SVGAGI (reference sequence). CDR3 amino acids: CASYRVGTEAFF. CDR3 nucleotides: TGTGCCAGCTACAGGGTCGGCACTGAAGCTTTCTTT.

The genes are TRBV6-4 and TRBJ1-3; 7 bases match TRBD1. The length of the CDR3 is 15 residues. With 4 bases clipped from V and 3 bases from J, the junction kept 6 bases outside the gene matches. Per the germline V gene, CDR1 is MRHNA and CDR2 is SNTAGT. DNA for the CDR3: TGTGCCAGCAGTGCCAGCACAGGGGTTGGAAACACCATATATTTT. Protein sequence: CASSASTGVGNTIYF.

This chain connects TRBV7-9 to TRBJ2-1, with 9 bases matching TRBD2. V shed 1 base, J shed 6 bases, and the junction held 7 bases outside the gene matches. Germline-derived CDR1 and CDR2 are SEHNR and FQNEAQ (reference sequence). This CDR3 region has 16 residues. The chain's CDR3 is CASSLVPGLASNEQFF. The CDR3 DNA reads TGTGCCAGCAGCTTAGTCCCGGGACTAGCTTCCAATGAGCAGTTCTTC.

This sequence joins TRBV4-1 and TRBJ1-5, with TRBD1 matching over 8 bases. Germline V gene sequence: CDR1 MGHRA, CDR2 YSYEKL. The CDR3 runs 17 residues. V was clipped by 1 base and J by 8 bases; unmatched bases: 13. The DNA of the CDR3 is TGCGCCAGCAGCCAAGCTTCGGACAGGGAGGTACAAGAGCCCCAGCATTTT. Its translation is CASSQASDREVQEPQHF.

CDR3 bases: TGCGCCAGCAGCTTTAGCGGGGGGCCAGAAGAGACCCAGTACTTC. The encoded protein is CASSFSGGPEETQYF. This chain joins TRBV5-1 and TRBJ2-5; TRBD2 aligns across 10 bases. The CDR3 length is 15 residues. The germline V gene has CDR1 SGHRS and CDR2 YFSETQ. V lost 2 bases and J lost 3; bases outside the gene matches: 4.